One T cell receptor (beta chain) is described in this entry. Its antigen is not known. TCRdb fed the 5' RACE reads into MiXCR, producing one record per CDR3 protein. The sample has tens of thousands of distinct CDR3 sequences, around 8% seen once. The germline V gene encodes CDR1 LGHDT and CDR2 YNNKEL (reference sequence). Trimming cost V 2 bases and J 5 bases, with 7 bases left between them. The CDR3 consists of 14 residues. This sample is part of a study of T-cell memory formation after mild COVID-19. Turning to the study itself: The two donors had largely donor-specific TCR clusters.

Whole-study findings and limits: Clones contracting across day 15 to 85 had a balanced CD4/CD8 profile; later expanding clones leaned CD4+.

This receptor was obtained from a man between 18 and 29 years old who had mild COVID-19 (a few samples of this study predate the infection). Cell type and time point are not known. Sample: PBMCs or a T cell subset sorted from them (not recorded which). The chain couples TRBV3-1 to TRBJ1-6; no definite D call. The CDR3 region is CASSQSGDNSPLHF. CDR3 nucleotide sequence: TGTGCCAGCAGCCAATCGGGAGATAATTCACCCCTCCACTTT.